This is a list of T cell receptor beta chains from one sample in a study of cytomegalovirus exposure and HLA in healthy donors. Measured with immunoSEQ multiplex PCR; TCRdb has only the in-frame clones, and not every one. The sample lists approximately 110,000 clones, roughly two thirds occurring once. Specimen: PBMCs. The receptors come from a man between 25 and 39 years old in good health and CMV-seronegative. CDR3s include the opening cysteine and the closing phenylalanine or tryptophan. A D gene is named only where the DNA matches it firmly. Rows may omit the clone size; those that give it use once, few, many or a size class.

TRBJ2-1 TRBV6-5 TRBD1 few CASRFAGGNEQFF TGTGCCAGCAGGTTCGCAGGGGGCAATGAGCAGTTCTTC
TRBJ1-4 TRBV2 - - CASSDLGVEKLFF TGTGCCAGCAGTGACCTCGGGGTAGAAAAACTGTTTTTT
TRBJ2-3 TRBV7-2 - - CASSLVAGTDTQYF TGTGCCAGCAGCTTAGTAGCGGGCACAGATACGCAGTATTTT
TRBJ2-2 TRBV5-6 TRBD1 - CASSWDRENTGELFF TGTGCCAGCAGTTGGGACAGGGAGAACACCGGGGAGCTGTTTTTT
TRBJ2-7 TRBV2 TRBD1 - CASSGDRFYEQYF TGTGCCAGCAGCGGGGACAGGTTCTACGAGCAGTACTTC
TRBJ1-5 TRBV27 TRBD1 - CASSFTPGQGGNQPQHF TGTGCCAGCAGTTTTACCCCCGGACAGGGCGGCAATCAGCCCCAGCATTTT
TRBJ2-5 TRBV27 TRBD1 - CASSPRDSPMYQETQYF TGTGCCAGCAGTCCTCGGGACAGCCCTATGTACCAAGAGACCCAGTACTTC
TRBJ2-7 TRBV9 - - CASSVRDTGPGTFYEQYF TGTGCCAGCAGCGTGCGGGATACAGGCCCCGGGACCTTCTACGAGCAGTACTTC
TRBJ1-2 TRBV19 - - CASSMPRDGREAGYTF TGTGCCAGTAGTATGCCCCGTGACGGCAGGGAGGCTGGCTACACCTTC
TRBJ1-6 TRBV5-7 - once CASSCNLRGTDAVSSPLHF TGTGCCAGCAGTTGTAACTTAAGGGGAACAGACGCTGTAAGTTCACCCCTCCACTTT
TRBJ2-2 TRBV28 TRBD2 few CASSGLAGGSGELFF TGTGCCAGCAGTGGACTAGCGGGAGGTTCCGGGGAGCTGTTTTTT
TRBJ2-3 TRBV9 TRBD1 - CASSVASYRDRGHTDTQYF TGTGCCAGCAGCGTAGCTAGTTATCGGGACAGGGGGCATACAGATACGCAGTATTTT
TRBJ2-1 TRBV11-3 - - CASSLVTGNNEQFF TGTGCCAGCAGCTTAGTAACAGGGAACAATGAGCAGTTCTTC
TRBJ2-1 TRBV2 TRBD2 - CASTSALAYNEQFF TGTGCCAGCACATCAGCACTAGCGTACAATGAGCAGTTCTTC
TRBJ1-1 TRBV6-5 - - CAGRGGRLRTEAFF TGTGCCGGCCGGGGGGGCCGCTTACGAACTGAAGCTTTCTTT
TRBJ1-2 TRBV7-2 - - CASSLDQRGRGVYGYTF TGTGCCAGCAGCTTAGATCAGAGGGGCAGGGGTGTGTATGGCTACACCTTC
TRBJ2-1 TRBV7-2 TRBD2 - CASRGGGRSSVFGQFF TGTGCCAGCCGCGGGGGCGGGAGGTCTTCGGTGTTTGGGCAGTTCTTC
TRBJ1-2 TRBV6-6 - - CASSYSSYDGYTF TGTGCCAGCAGTTACTCCTCCTATGATGGCTACACCTTC
TRBJ2-1 TRBV5-1 - few CASSLGLYNEQFF TGCGCCAGCAGCTTGGGACTATACAATGAGCAGTTCTTC
TRBJ2-7 TRBV6-1 - - CASSEAHRADYEQYF TGTGCCAGCAGTGAAGCGCACAGGGCGGACTACGAGCAGTACTTC
TRBJ1-1 TRBV5-1 - - CASSLLQAGNTEAFF TGCGCCAGCAGCCTCCTACAGGCGGGAAACACTGAAGCTTTCTTT
TRBJ2-5 TRBV6-5 TRBD2 - CASSSPGGVRFETQYF TGTGCCAGCAGTTCCCCCGGGGGGGTCAGGTTTGAGACCCAGTACTTC
TRBJ2-7 TRBV14 TRBD2 - CASSQGQRGPYEQYF TGTGCCAGCAGCCAAGGCCAGCGGGGTCCCTACGAGCAGTACTTC
TRBJ2-5 TRBV7-2 - few CASSFAGNSETQYF TGTGCCAGCAGCTTCGCCGGGAACTCAGAGACCCAGTACTTC
TRBJ1-3 TRBV19 TRBD1 - CASTPGTGLGNTIYF TGTGCCAGTACCCCCGGGACAGGGTTGGGAAACACCATATATTTT
TRBJ2-7 TRBV7-9 - - CSSSFQGRSSSYEQYF TGTTCCAGCAGCTTCCAGGGTAGATCTAGCTCCTACGAGCAGTACTTC
TRBJ2-7 TRBV4-3 - - CASSHSGWANEQYF TGCGCCAGCAGCCATTCAGGGTGGGCTAACGAGCAGTACTTC
TRBJ2-2 TRBV18 TRBD2 - CASSRTLAGGPTGELFF TGTGCCAGCTCACGGACTCTAGCGGGAGGGCCGACCGGGGAGCTGTTTTTT
TRBJ2-2 TRBV15 - - CATSITFAGLTNTGELFF TGTGCCACCAGCATAACTTTCGCGGGACTCACTAACACCGGGGAGCTGTTTTTT
TRBJ1-1 TRBV4-2 - once CASSQDWRGVRGTEAFF TGTGCCAGCAGCCAAGATTGGAGGGGAGTTCGTGGCACTGAAGCTTTCTTT
TRBJ2-5 TRBV5-4 TRBD1 - CASSRGQGDRETQYF TGTGCCAGCAGCAGGGGACAGGGGGATCGAGAGACCCAGTACTTC
TRBJ1-1 TRBV18 TRBD1 - CASSPKGQVFTEAFF TGTGCCAGCTCCCCCAAAGGACAGGTTTTCACTGAAGCTTTCTTT
TRBJ2-1 TRBV11-1 - - CASSLIGSGVNEQFF TGTGCCAGCAGCTTAATAGGTTCCGGGGTCAATGAGCAGTTCTTC
TRBJ1-1 TRBV19 - - CASSIPAGVNTEAFF TGTGCCAGTAGTATACCGGCAGGGGTGAACACTGAAGCTTTCTTT
TRBJ1-3 TRBV7-2 - - CASSFLGWGGGNTIYF TGTGCCAGCAGCTTTCTGGGCTGGGGAGGTGGAAACACCATATATTTT
TRBJ2-4 TRBV6-5 TRBD1 - CASSFQQGNIQYF TGTGCCAGCAGTTTCCAACAGGGGAACATTCAGTACTTC
TRBJ1-2 TRBV7-2 TRBD1 - CASSPGQTTPYGYTF TGTGCCAGCAGCCCGGGACAGACTACTCCTTATGGCTACACCTTC
TRBJ1-2 TRBV19 TRBD1 - CASKNRGHGYTF TGTGCCAGTAAAAACAGGGGGCATGGCTACACCTTC
TRBJ1-1 TRBV6-5 - - CAISESPGEAEAFF TGTGCCATCAGTGAGTCCCCGGGGGAGGCTGAAGCTTTCTTT
TRBJ2-1 TRBV11-1 TRBD2 - CASSAAQRGTYNEQFF TGTGCCAGCAGCGCCGCCCAGCGGGGGACCTACAATGAGCAGTTCTTC
TRBJ2-2 TRBV7-2 - - CASSLRGGNTGELFF TGTGCCAGCAGCTTAAGGGGGGGGAACACCGGGGAGCTGTTTTTT
TRBJ2-4 TRBV12-5 - - CASQGNRNIQYF TGTGCTAGTCAGGGCAACAGAAACATTCAGTACTTC
TRBJ1-5 TRBV5-8 TRBD1 - CASSLDFGTGGHSNQPQHF TGTGCCAGCAGCTTGGATTTCGGGACAGGGGGTCATAGCAATCAGCCCCAGCATTTT
TRBJ1-2 TRBV4-2 TRBD1 - CASSQEQRGQGKGYTF TGTGCCAGCAGCCAGGAGCAGCGGGGACAGGGGAAAGGCTACACCTTC
TRBJ2-7 TRBV4-3 - - CASSLTGSSYEQYF TGCGCCAGCAGCCTTACAGGATCCTCCTACGAGCAGTACTTC
TRBJ2-2 TRBV27 - - CASSWGQLAGELFF TGTGCCAGCAGCTGGGGACAATTGGCCGGGGAGCTGTTTTTT
TRBJ2-5 TRBV5-1 - - CASTLTGTSEETQYF TGCGCCAGCACCCTAACCGGGACTTCCGAAGAGACCCAGTACTTC
TRBJ1-5 TRBV27 - - CASSLKPLLQPQHF TGTGCCAGCAGTTTAAAGCCCCTTCTTCAGCCCCAGCATTTT
TRBJ2-7 TRBV18 TRBD1 once CASSPWGTGPYEQYF TGTGCCAGCTCACCATGGGGGACAGGGCCTTACGAGCAGTACTTC
TRBJ2-1 TRBV18 - - CASSPLGQANNEQFF TGTGCCAGCTCACCACTGGGGCAGGCCAACAATGAGCAGTTCTTC
TRBJ2-5 TRBV30 - - CAWEDRPQETQYF TGTGCCTGGGAGGACAGACCCCAAGAGACCCAGTACTTC
TRBJ1-4 TRBV15 TRBD1 - CATRQGLDEKLFF TGTGCCACCCGACAGGGTTTAGATGAAAAACTGTTTTTT
TRBJ1-1 TRBV6-5 - - CASHNPGGTEAFF TGTGCCAGCCACAATCCGGGTGGTACTGAAGCTTTCTTT